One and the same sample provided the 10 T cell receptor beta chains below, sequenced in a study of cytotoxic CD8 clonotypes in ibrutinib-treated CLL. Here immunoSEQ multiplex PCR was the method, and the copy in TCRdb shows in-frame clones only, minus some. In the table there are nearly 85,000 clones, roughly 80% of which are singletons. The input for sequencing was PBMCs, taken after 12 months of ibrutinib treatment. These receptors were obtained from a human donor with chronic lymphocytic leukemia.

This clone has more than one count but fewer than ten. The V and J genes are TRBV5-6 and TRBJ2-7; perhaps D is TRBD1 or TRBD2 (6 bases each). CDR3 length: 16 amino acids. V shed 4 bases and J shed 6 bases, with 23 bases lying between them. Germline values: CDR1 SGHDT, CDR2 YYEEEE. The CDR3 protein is CASSPLSSGALGEQYF. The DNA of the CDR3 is TGTGCCAGCAGCCCCCTGTCATCGGGGGCGCTTGGCGAGCAGTACTTC.

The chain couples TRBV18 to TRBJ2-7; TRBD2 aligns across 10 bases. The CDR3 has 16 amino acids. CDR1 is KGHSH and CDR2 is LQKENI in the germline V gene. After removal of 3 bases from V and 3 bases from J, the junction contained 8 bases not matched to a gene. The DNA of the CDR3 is TGTGCCAGCTCACCGGGGCTAGCGGGAGCGGTCTACGAGCAGTACTTC. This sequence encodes CASSPGLAGAVYEQYF.

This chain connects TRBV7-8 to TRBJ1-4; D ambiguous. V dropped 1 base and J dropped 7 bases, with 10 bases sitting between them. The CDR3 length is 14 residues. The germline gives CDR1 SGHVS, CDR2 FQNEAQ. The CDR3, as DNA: TGTGCCAGCAGCTTAGGGTTGGAGGGTGAAAAACTGTTTTTT. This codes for CASSLGLEGEKLFF.

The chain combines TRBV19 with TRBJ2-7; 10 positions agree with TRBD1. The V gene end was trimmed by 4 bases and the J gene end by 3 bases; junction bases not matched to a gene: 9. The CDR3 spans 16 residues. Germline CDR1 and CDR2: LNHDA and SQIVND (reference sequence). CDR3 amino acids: CASSRKPGQGRYEQYF. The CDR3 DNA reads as TGTGCCAGTAGTAGAAAACCGGGACAGGGGCGCTACGAGCAGTACTTC.

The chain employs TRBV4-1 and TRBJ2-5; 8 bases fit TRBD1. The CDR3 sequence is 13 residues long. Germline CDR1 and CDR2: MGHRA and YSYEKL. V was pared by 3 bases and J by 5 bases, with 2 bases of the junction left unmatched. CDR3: CASSHQGAETQYF. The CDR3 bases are TGCGCCAGCAGCCACCAGGGGGCGGAGACCCAGTACTTC.

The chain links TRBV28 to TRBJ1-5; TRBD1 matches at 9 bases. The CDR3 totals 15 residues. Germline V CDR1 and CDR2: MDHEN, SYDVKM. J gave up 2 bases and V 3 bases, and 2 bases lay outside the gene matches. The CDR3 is CASSFRTGGNQPQHF. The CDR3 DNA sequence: TGTGCCAGCAGTTTTAGGACAGGGGGCAATCAGCCCCAGCATTTT.

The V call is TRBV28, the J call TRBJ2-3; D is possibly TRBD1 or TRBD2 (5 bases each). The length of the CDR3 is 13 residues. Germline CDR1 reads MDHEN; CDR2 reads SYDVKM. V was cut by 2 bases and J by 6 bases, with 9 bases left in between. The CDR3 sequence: CASSLGWGDTQYF. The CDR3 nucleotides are TGTGCCAGCAGTTTAGGGTGGGGGGATACGCAGTATTTT.

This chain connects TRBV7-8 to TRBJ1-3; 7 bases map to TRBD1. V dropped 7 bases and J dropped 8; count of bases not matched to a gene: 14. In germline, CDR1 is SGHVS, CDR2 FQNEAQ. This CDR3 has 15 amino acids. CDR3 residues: CASTQGGRSGDTIYF. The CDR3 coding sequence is TGTGCCAGCACCCAGGGGGGGAGGTCAGGAGACACCATATATTTT.

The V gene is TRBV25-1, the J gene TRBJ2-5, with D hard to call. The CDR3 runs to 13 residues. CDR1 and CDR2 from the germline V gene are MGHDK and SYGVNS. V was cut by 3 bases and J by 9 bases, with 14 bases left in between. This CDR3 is CASSEGSRAPQYF. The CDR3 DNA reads TGTGCCAGCAGTGAGGGGTCACGGGCGCCCCAGTACTTC.

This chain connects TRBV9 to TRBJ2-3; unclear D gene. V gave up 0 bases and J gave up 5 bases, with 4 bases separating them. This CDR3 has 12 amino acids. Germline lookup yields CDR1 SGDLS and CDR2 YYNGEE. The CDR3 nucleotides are TGTGCCAGCAGCGTAGGGAGAGATACGCAGTATTTT. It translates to CASSVGRDTQYF.